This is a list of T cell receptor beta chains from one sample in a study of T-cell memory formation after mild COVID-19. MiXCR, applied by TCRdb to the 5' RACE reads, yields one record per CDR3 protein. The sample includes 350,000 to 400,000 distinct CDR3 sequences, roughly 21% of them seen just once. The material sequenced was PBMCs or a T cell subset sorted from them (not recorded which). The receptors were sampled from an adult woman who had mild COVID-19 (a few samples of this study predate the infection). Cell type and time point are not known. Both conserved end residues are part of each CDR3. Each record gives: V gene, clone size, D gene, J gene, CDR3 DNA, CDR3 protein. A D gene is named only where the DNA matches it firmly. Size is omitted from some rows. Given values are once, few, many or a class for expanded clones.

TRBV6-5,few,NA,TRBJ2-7,TGTGCCAGCAGTTCAGACGCCCGGAGCTCCTACGAGCAGTACTTC,CASSSDARSSYEQYF
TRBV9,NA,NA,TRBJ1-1,TGTGCCAGCAGCGTATCGGCCGGGGACACTGAAGCTTTCTTT,CASSVSAGDTEAFF
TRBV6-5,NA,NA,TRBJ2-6,TGTGCCAGCAGCGGGATCTCTGGGGCCAACGTCCTGACTTTC,CASSGISGANVLTF
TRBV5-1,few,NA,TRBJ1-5,TGCGCCAGCAGCTTGGCGCCAGGGCCGAATCAGCCCCAGCATTTT,CASSLAPGPNQPQHF
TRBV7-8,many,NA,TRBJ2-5,TGTGCCAGCAGCTTAGGCGGGGGCCGTGAGACCCAGTACTTC,CASSLGGGRETQYF
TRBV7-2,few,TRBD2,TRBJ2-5,TGTGCCAGCAGCGATACCGGACTAGCGGGAGTTGGGGAGACCCAGTACTTC,CASSDTGLAGVGETQYF
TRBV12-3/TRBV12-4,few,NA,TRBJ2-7,TGTGCCAGCAGTTTCCGTGCCCCAGGCACCTACGAGCAGTACTTC,CASSFRAPGTYEQYF
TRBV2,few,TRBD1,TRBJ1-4,TGTGCCAGCTGGAGGACAGGCTTTAATGAAAAACTGTTTTTT,CASWRTGFNEKLFF
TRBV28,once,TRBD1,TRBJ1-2,TGTGCCAGCACCAACGGACAGGGGCTTTACTATGGCTACACCTTC,CASTNGQGLYYGYTF
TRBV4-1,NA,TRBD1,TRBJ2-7,TGCGCCAGCAGCCCTCCCCAGGGGGACAAGCAGTACTTC,CASSPPQGDKQYF
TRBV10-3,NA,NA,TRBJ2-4,TGTGCCATCAGTGAGTGGGGCGGAGGAGGGGGCCTCTTTATTCAGTACTTC,CAISEWGGGGGLFIQYF
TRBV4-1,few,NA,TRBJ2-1,TGCGCCAGCAGCCAAGAAAATGGGGGCGGGGAGGGCGATGAGCAGTTCTTC,CASSQENGGGEGDEQFF
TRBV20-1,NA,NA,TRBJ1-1,TGCAGTGTGCTGGGCCTTTACAGGAACACTGAAGCTTTCTTT,CSVLGLYRNTEAFF
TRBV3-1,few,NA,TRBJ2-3,TGTGCCAGCAGTCAAATGAGAGTGAGACTAAGCCCCACAGATACGCAGTATTTT,CASSQMRVRLSPTDTQYF
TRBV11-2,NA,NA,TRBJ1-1,TGTGCCAGCAGCTTAACCGGTGTTGCAGGAAACACTGAAGCTTTCTTT,CASSLTGVAGNTEAFF
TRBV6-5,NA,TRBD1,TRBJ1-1,TGTGCCAGCAGTTACCAGCCGGACAGGGGGCCGACTGAAGCTTTCTTT,CASSYQPDRGPTEAFF
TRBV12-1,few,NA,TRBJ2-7,TGTGCCAGCACCGTACTAGCGGAAGTCTACGAGCAGTACTTC,CASTVLAEVYEQYF
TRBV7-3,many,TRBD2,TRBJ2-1,TGTGCCAGCAGCTTACTCCCTCCTACTAGCGGGAGTACTAATGAGCAGTTCTTC,CASSLLPPTSGSTNEQFF
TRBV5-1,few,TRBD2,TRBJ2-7,TGCGCCAGCAGCTCGACTAGCGGGAGGACTGCTAGATGGGGTAGTGAGCAGTACTTC,CASSSTSGRTARWGSEQYF
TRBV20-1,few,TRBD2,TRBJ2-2,TGCAGTGCTAAGACTAGCGGGGTTCCCACCGGGGAGCTGTTTTTT,CSAKTSGVPTGELFF
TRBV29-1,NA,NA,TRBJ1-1,TGCAGCGGGGTCGGGGAAGGCCCCGGGATGAACACTGAAGCTTTCTTT,CSGVGEGPGMNTEAFF
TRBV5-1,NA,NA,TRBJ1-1,TGCGCCAGCAGCTTTTATAGCAACACTGAAGCTTTCTTT,CASSFYSNTEAFF
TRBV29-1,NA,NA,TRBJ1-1,TGCAGCGTTTATTCGGACACTTACACTGAAGCTTTCTTT,CSVYSDTYTEAFF